The TCR beta chain under discussion was sequenced for a study of a mutant IDH1 vaccine in newly diagnosed glioma. With respect to this clone: The antigen is undetermined.

Measured with immunoSEQ multiplex PCR; TCRdb has only the in-frame clones, and not every one. This table has tens of thousands of clones, less than 90% appearing once. Described time point: week 35, safety follow-up. It was 300 ug of mutant IDH1 20-mer peptide that made up each vaccine dose, given with topical imiquimod. This TCR was sampled from a man aged 25 to 40 with glioma. Material: PBMCs, obtained from a glioma patient whose treatment included an IDH1 peptide vaccine.

The DNA for the CDR3 is TGTGCCAGCAGCGCCTCGGGACAGGGGTTTAATTCACCCCTCCACTTT. Protein sequence: CASSASGQGFNSPLHF. The rearrangement joins TRBV9 to TRBJ1-6; 10 nucleotides line up with TRBD1. J was trimmed by 6 bases and V by 3 bases; bases with no gene match: 6. This CDR3 spans 16 amino acids. The germline V gene encodes CDR1 SGDLS and CDR2 YYNGEE.